This T cell receptor beta chain came from a study of Graves' ophthalmopathy and Graves' hyperthyroidism. General study points: Most expanded clonotypes from thyroid (those above 0.001 frequency) were also found in blood. The model's prediction of ophthalmopathy progression had approximately 68% sensitivity and 72% to 80% specificity.

Germline CDR1 SEHNR, CDR2 FQNEAQ (reference sequence). The CDR3 runs 14 residues. Trimming stripped 3 bases from V and 6 bases from J, with 14 bases between. Amplification of TCR beta CDR3 regions used RNA transcripts. First-round RT-PCR with HTBI primers preceded a second-round multiplex PCR. Each CDR3 protein gets one entry after TCRdb re-called the multiplex PCR reads with MiXCR. The sample has around 1.1 million distinct CDR3 sequences, about two fifths seen once. This clonotype was observed a handful of times. What it binds is unknown. Enrollment excluded any patients with other autoimmune diseases, uncontrolled infections, pregnancy or lactation. A diagnosis was made from clinical symptoms together with serum thyroxine, TRAb, thyroid ultrasound and orbital computed tomography.

This rearrangement joins TRBV7-9 to TRBJ1-1, with no clear D. The clonotype comes from an adult man with Graves' hyperthyroidism. Input material: peripheral blood or thyroid tissue (not recorded which). The CDR3 sequence: CASSLEGLWAEAFF. The DNA of the CDR3 is TGTGCCAGCAGCTTGGAGGGTCTTTGGGCTGAAGCTTTCTTT.